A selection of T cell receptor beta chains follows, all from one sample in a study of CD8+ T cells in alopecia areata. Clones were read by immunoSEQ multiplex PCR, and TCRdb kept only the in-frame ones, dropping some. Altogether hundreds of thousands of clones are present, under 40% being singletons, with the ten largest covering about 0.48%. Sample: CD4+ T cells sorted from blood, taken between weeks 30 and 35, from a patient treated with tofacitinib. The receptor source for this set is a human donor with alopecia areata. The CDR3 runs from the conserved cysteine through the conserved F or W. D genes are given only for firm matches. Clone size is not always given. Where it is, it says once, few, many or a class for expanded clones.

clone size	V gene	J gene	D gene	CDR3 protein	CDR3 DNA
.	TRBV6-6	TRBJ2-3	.	CASSRSDSSTDTQYF	TGTGCCAGCAGTCGTAGCGATTCTAGCACAGATACGCAGTATTTT
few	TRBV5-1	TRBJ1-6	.	CASSLDSNNSPLHF	TGCGCCAGCAGCTTGGACAGCAATAATTCACCCCTCCACTTT
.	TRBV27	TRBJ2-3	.	CAIRQSAGTDTQYF	TGTGCCATCCGACAGTCAGCCGGCACAGATACGCAGTATTTT
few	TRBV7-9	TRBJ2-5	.	CASSPITLSPGEETQYF	TGTGCCAGCAGCCCGATAACACTTAGTCCGGGGGAAGAGACCCAGTACTTC
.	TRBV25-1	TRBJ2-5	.	CATTERVVETQYF	TGTGCCACTACGGAGAGGGTTGTGGAGACCCAGTACTTC
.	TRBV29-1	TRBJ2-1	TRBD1	CSVDRDRGGYNEQFF	TGCAGCGTTGACCGCGACAGGGGAGGCTACAATGAGCAGTTCTTC
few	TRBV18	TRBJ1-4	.	CASSPRGSDEKLFF	TGTGCCAGCTCACCACGCGGGTCGGACGAAAAACTGTTTTTT
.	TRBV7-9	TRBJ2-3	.	CASSLGLTDTQYF	TGTGCCAGCAGCTTAGGACTTACAGATACGCAGTATTTT
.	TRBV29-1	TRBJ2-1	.	CSVEGVLRNEQFF	TGCAGCGTTGAGGGGGTCTTAAGGAATGAGCAGTTCTTC
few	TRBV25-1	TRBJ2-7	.	CASSGTVEQYF	TGTGCCAGCAGTGGAACGGTCGAGCAGTACTTC
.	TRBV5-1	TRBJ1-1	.	CASSLEGSPEAFF	TGCGCCAGCAGCTTAGAGGGTTCCCCTGAAGCTTTCTTT
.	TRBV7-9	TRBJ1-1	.	CASSQTDNTEAFF	TGTGCCAGCAGCCAGACAGATAACACTGAAGCTTTCTTT
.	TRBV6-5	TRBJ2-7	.	CASSYGVRGVREQYF	TGTGCCAGCAGTTATGGGGTTCGAGGGGTCCGGGAGCAGTACTTC
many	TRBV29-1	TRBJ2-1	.	CSVEEGWRSGEQFF	TGCAGCGTTGAAGAGGGGTGGCGTTCAGGGGAGCAGTTCTTC
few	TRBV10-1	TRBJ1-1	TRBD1	CASSEGGRTEAFF	TGCGCCAGCAGTGAAGGGGGCCGCACTGAAGCTTTCTTT
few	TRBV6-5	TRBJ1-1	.	CASSYSGGNTEAFF	TGTGCCAGCAGTTACTCGGGAGGGAACACTGAAGCTTTCTTT
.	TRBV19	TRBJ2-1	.	CASAPQFREFNEQFF	TGTGCCAGTGCCCCCCAATTCCGGGAGTTCAATGAGCAGTTCTTC
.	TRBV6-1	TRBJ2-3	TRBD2	CASSETGTSAVNTQYF	TGTGCCAGCAGTGAGACGGGGACTAGCGCGGTCAATACGCAGTATTTT
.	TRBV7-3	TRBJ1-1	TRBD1	CASSLTGQGFTEAFF	TGTGCCAGCAGCTTAACGGGACAGGGGTTCACTGAAGCTTTCTTT
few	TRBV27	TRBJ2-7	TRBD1	CASSRTGVEQYF	TGTGCCAGCAGTCGTACAGGGGTCGAGCAGTACTTC
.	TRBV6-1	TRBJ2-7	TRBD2	CASSERGGFGYEQYF	TGTGCCAGCAGTGAACGGGGGGGGTTCGGCTACGAGCAGTACTTC
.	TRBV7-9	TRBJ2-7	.	CAIPMDSYEQYF	TGTGCCATCCCGATGGATTCCTACGAGCAGTACTTC
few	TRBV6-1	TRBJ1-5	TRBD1	CASSAYSTGNSNQPQHF	TGTGCCAGCAGTGCATATTCGACAGGGAATAGCAATCAGCCCCAGCATTTT
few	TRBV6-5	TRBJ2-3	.	CASRPGLTDTQYF	TGTGCCAGCAGGCCTGGACTGACAGATACGCAGTATTTT
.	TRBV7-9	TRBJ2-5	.	CASSFSWEETQYF	TGTGCCAGCAGCTTTTCGTGGGAAGAGACCCAGTACTTC
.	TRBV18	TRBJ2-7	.	CASSPSGAQNTIYDEQYF	TGTGCCAGCTCACCTTCAGGGGCACAAAACACTATCTACGACGAGCAGTACTTC
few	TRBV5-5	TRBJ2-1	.	CASSLEPRRDGGFF	TGTGCCAGCAGCTTGGAACCCCGCCGGGACGGGGGGTTCTTC
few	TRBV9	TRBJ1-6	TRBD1	CASSGQGAPNSPLHF	TGTGCCAGCAGCGGACAGGGGGCGCCTAATTCACCCCTCCACTTT
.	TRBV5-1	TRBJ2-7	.	CASSEDQSREQYF	TGCGCCAGCAGCGAGGACCAATCCCGCGAGCAGTACTTC
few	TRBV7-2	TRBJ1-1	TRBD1	CASTHGWGQGARRNTEAFF	TGTGCCAGCACTCATGGGTGGGGGCAGGGGGCGCGTCGGAACACTGAAGCTTTCTTT
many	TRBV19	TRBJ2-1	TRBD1	CAAAGGPYNEQFF	TGTGCCGCCGCAGGGGGCCCCTACAATGAGCAGTTCTTC
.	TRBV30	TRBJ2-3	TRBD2	CAWRSGSADTQYF	TGTGCCTGGCGAAGCGGGAGCGCAGATACGCAGTATTTT
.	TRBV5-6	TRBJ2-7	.	CASSLGQRSYEQYF	TGTGCCAGCAGCTTGGGCCAGCGCTCCTACGAGCAGTACTTC
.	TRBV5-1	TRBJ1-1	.	CASSLAGMNTEAFF	TGCGCCAGCAGCTTGGCCGGGATGAACACTGAAGCTTTCTTT
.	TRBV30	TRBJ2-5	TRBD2	CACRDGTSVQETQYF	TGTGCCTGCAGAGACGGGACTAGCGTACAAGAGACCCAGTACTTC
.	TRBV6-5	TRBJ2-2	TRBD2	CATKIAGSIAGELFF	TGTGCCACCAAAATAGCGGGATCTATAGCCGGGGAGCTGTTTTTT
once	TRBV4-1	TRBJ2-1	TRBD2	CASSPLAERYNEQFF	TGCGCCAGCAGCCCACTAGCGGAGCGCTACAATGAGCAGTTCTTC
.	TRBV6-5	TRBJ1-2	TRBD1	CASSNGQGRTF	TGTGCCAGCAGTAACGGACAGGGGAGAACCTTC
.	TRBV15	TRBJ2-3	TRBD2	CATSRGYGLASTDTQYF	TGTGCCACCAGCAGAGGGTATGGACTAGCGAGCACAGATACGCAGTATTTT
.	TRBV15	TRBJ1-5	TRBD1	CATTRVGTGKLRQPQHF	TGTGCCACCACCAGGGTCGGGACAGGGAAGTTGCGGCAGCCCCAGCATTTT
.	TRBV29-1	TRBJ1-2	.	CSVDFQGIYGYTF	TGCAGCGTTGACTTCCAGGGCATTTATGGCTACACCTTC